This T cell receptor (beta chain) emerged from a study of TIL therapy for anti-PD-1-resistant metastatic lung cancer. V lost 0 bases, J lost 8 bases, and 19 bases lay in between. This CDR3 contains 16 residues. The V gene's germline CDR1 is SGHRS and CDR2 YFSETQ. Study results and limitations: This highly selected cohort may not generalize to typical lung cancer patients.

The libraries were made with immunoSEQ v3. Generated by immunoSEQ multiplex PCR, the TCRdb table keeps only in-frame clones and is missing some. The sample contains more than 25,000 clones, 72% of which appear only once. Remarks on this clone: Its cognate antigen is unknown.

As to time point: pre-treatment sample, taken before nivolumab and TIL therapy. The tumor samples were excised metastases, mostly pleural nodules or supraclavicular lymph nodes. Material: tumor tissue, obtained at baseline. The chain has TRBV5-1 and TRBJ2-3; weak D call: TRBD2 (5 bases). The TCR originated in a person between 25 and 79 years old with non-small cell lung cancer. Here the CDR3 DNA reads TGCGCCAGCAGCTTGGTTCCGGGTCCGCCACTAGGTACGCAGTATTTT. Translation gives CASSLVPGPPLGTQYF.